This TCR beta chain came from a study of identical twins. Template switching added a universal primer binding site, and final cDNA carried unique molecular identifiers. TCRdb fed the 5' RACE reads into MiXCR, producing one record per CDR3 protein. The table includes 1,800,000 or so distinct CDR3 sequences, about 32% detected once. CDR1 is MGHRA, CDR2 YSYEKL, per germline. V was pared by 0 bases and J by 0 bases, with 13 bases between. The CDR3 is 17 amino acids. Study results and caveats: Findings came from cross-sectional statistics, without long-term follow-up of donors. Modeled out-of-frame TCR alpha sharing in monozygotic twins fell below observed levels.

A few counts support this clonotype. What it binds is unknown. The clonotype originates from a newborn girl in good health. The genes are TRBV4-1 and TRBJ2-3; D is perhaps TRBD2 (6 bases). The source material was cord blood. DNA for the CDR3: TGCGCCAGCAGCCAAGATCAACTAGCCCCTAGCACAGATACGCAGTATTTT. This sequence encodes CASSQDQLAPSTDTQYF.